This TCR beta chain is drawn from a study of Ad26.COV2.S vaccination and SARS-CoV-2 variants. Germline CDR1 is LNHNV and CDR2 is YYDKDF (reference sequence). Deletions cut 0 bases from V and 2 bases from J, with 6 bases between. The CDR3 sequence is 14 residues long. Documented treatment: approximately 18 received Ad26.COV2.S at low or high dose, single or two shots; 5 received placebo; per-sample allocation not given. Day 63 after the first injection of vaccine or placebo was the sampling time. Sequencing used immunoSEQ multiplex PCR; TCRdb keeps in-frame clones, though not all of them. The data show about 350,000 clones, roughly 81% seen once.

The chain carries TRBV15 and TRBJ2-3; D is unclear. This specimen was peripheral blood, taken in a trial of Ad26.COV2.S vaccine versus placebo. This TCR was sampled from a person aged 18 to 65 who received the Ad26.COV2.S COVID-19 vaccine or a placebo. As DNA, the CDR3 is TGTGCCACCAGCAGAGATACCCCCACAGATACGCAGTATTTT. Translating it yields CATSRDTPTDTQYF.